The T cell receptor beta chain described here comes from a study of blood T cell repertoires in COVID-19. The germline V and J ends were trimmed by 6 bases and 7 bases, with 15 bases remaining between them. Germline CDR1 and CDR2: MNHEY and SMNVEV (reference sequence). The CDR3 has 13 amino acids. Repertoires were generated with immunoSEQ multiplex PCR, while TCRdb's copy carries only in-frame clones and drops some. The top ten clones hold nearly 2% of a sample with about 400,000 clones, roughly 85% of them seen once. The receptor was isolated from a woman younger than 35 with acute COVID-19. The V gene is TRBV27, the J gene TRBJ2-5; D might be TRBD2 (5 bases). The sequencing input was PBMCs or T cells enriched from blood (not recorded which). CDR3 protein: CASSPTSPGTQYF. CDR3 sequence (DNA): TGTGCCAGCAGCCCCACTAGTCCGGGGACCCAGTACTTC.